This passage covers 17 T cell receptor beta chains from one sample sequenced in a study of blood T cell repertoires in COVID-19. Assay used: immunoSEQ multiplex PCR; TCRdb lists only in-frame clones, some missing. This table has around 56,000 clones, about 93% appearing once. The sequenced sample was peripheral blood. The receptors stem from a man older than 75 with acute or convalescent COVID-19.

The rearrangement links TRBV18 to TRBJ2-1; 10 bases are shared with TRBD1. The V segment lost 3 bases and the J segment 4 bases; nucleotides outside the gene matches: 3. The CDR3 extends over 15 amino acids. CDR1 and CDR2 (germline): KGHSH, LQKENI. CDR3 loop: CASSPGQGFYNEQFF. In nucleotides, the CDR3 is TGTGCCAGCTCACCGGGACAGGGGTTTTACAATGAGCAGTTCTTC.

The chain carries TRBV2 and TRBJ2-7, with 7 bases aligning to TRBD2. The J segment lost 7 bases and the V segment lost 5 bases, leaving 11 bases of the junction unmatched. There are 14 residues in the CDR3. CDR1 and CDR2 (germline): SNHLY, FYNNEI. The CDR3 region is CASSPSARGEEQYF. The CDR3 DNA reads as TGTGCCAGCAGTCCCTCAGCCCGGGGGGAAGAGCAGTACTTC.

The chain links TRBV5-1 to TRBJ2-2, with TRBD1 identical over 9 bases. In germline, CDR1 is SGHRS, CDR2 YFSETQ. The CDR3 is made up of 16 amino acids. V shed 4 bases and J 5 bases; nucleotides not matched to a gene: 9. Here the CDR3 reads CASSRGQGSGTGELFF. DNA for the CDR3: TGCGCCAGCAGCCGCGGACAGGGGTCGGGGACCGGGGAGCTGTTTTTT.

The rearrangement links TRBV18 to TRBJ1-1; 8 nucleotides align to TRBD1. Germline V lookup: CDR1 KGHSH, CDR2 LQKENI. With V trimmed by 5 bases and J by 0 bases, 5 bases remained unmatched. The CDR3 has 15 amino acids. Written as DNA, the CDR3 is TGTGCCAGCTCATCTACGACAGGGGTGAACACTGAAGCTTTCTTT. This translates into CASSSTTGVNTEAFF.

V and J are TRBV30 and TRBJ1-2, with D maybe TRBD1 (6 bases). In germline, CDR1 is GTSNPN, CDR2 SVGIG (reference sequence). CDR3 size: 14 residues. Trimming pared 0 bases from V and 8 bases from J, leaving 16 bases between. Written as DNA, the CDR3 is TGTGCCTGGAGTGTACGTCGTACAGGGCGAGGCTACACCTTC. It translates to CAWSVRRTGRGYTF.

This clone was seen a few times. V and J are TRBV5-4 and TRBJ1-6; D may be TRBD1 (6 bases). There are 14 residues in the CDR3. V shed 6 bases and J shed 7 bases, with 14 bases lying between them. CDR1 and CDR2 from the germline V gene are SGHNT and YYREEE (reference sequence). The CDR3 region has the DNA TGTGCCAGCAAGGGCTGGGGGGGCAATTCACCCCTCCACTTT. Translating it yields CASKGWGGNSPLHF.

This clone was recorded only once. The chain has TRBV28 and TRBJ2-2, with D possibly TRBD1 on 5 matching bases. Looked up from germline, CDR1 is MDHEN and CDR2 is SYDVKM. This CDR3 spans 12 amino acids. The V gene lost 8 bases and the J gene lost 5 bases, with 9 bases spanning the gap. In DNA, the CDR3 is TGTGCCAGCGTCTACAGGACCGGGGAGCTGTTTTTT. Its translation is CASVYRTGELFF.

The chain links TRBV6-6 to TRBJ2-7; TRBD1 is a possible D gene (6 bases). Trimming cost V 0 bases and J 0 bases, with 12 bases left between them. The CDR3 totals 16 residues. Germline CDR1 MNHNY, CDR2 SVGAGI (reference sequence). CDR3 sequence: CASSYSGRGDSYEQYF. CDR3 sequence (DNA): TGTGCCAGCAGTTACTCGGGCAGGGGCGACTCCTACGAGCAGTACTTC.

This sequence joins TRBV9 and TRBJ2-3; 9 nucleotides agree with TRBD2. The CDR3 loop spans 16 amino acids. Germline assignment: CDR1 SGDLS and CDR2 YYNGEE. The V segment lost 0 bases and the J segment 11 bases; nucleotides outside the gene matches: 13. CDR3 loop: CASSVDLAGPHRKQYF. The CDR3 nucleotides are TGTGCCAGCAGCGTAGATCTAGCGGGGCCCCACCGCAAGCAGTATTTT.

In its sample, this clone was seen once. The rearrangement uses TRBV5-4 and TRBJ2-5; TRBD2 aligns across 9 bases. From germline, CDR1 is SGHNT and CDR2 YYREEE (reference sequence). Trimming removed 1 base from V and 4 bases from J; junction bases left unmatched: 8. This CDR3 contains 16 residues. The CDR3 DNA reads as TGTGCCAGCAGCTTGAGGGGTGCGGGGGGGAGAGAGACCCAGTACTTC. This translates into CASSLRGAGGRETQYF.

Written as DNA, the CDR3 is TGTGCCAGCAGCTTACAGGGTTCACCCCTCCACTTT. This translates into CASSLQGSPLHF. The V gene is TRBV7-9, the J gene TRBJ1-6; possibly TRBD1 for D (5 bases). Between the trimmed V and J ends, which lost 2 bases and 9 bases, there was a span of 5 bases. The germline V gene encodes CDR1 SEHNR and CDR2 FQNEAQ (reference sequence). This CDR3 has 12 residues.

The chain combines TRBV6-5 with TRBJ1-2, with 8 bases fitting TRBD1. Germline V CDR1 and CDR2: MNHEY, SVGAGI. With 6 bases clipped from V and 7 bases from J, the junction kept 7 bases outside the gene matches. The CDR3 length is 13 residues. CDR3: CASSADRVGGYTF. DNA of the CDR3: TGTGCCAGCAGCGCGGACAGGGTGGGTGGCTACACCTTC.

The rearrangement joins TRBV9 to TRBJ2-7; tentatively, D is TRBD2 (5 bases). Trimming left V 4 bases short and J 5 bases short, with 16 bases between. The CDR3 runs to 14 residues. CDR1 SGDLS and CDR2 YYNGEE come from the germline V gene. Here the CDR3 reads CASSPRGAGNEQYF. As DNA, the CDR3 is TGTGCCAGCAGCCCACGGGGAGCCGGAAACGAGCAGTACTTC.

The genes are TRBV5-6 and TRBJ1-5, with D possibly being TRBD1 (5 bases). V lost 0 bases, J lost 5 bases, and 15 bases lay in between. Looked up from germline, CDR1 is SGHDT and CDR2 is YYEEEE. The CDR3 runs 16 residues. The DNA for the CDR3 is TGTGCCAGCAGCTTGGCCAGCGGGATGGGGCATCAGCCCCAGCATTTT. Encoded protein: CASSLASGMGHQPQHF.

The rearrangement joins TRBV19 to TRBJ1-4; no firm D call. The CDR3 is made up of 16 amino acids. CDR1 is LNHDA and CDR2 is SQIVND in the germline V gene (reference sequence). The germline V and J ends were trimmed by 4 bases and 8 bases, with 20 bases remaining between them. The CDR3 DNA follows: TGTGCCAGTAGTACCGACCGGTGGCAGTTGCGGGAAAAACTGTTTTTT. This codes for CASSTDRWQLREKLFF. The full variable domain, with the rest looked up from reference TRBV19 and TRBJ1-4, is DGGITQSPKYLFRKEGQNVTLSCEQNLNHDAMYWYRQDPGQGLRLIYYSQIVNDFQKGDIAEGYSVSREKKESFPLTVTSAQKNPTAFYLCASSTDRWQLREKLFFGSGTQLSVL.

The CDR3: CASSLQGGDTEAFF. In DNA form, the CDR3 reads TGTGCCAGCAGTTTGCAGGGTGGGGACACTGAAGCTTTCTTT. The chain carries TRBV6-5 and TRBJ1-1; a weak D match, TRBD1 (5 bases). The V gene lost 4 bases and the J gene lost 3 bases, with 12 bases spanning the gap. The CDR3 totals 14 residues. The germline CDR1 and CDR2 sequences are MNHEY and SVGAGI.

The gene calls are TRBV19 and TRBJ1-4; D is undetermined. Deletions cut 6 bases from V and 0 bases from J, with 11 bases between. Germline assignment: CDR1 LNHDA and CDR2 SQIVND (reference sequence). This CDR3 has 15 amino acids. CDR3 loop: CASSVHPSTNEKLFF. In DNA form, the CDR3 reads TGTGCCAGTAGCGTACATCCGTCAACTAATGAAAAACTGTTTTTT.